These T cell receptor beta chains were read from a single sample in a study of blood T cell repertoires in COVID-19. The assay was immunoSEQ multiplex PCR, and TCRdb's table has in-frame clones only and misses some. The sample includes about 37,000 clones, around 90% of them seen just once. The sequenced sample consisted of peripheral blood. Receptors were obtained from a woman in her thirties in a cohort sampled during active COVID-19. The CDR3 runs from the conserved cysteine through the conserved F or W. D genes are given only for firm matches. Clone size is shown for a subset of rows, as once, few, many or a class of expanded clone.

j_call: TRBJ2-5
clone_size: NA
cdr3_length: 15
v_call: TRBV27
d_call: TRBD1
cdr3_nt: TGTGCCAGCAGTAGGGGACAGGGGGCTTGGGAGACCCAGTACTTC
cdr3_aa: CASSRGQGAWETQYF

j_call: TRBJ1-1
clone_size: NA
cdr3_length: 13
v_call: TRBV12-3/TRBV12-4
d_call: TRBD1
cdr3_nt: TGTGCCAGCAGACTCAGGGGGGACACTGAAGCTTTCTTT
cdr3_aa: CASRLRGDTEAFF

j_call: TRBJ1-2
clone_size: NA
cdr3_length: 14
v_call: TRBV6-6
d_call: TRBD1
cdr3_nt: TGTGCCAGCAGTTACTTACAGGGGGTGAGAGGCTACACCTTC
cdr3_aa: CASSYLQGVRGYTF

j_call: TRBJ1-5
clone_size: NA
cdr3_length: 15
v_call: TRBV4-3
d_call: NA
cdr3_nt: TGCGCCAGCAGCCAAGATTCCGGGATCACTCAGCCCCAGCATTTT
cdr3_aa: CASSQDSGITQPQHF

j_call: TRBJ2-7
clone_size: NA
cdr3_length: 16
v_call: TRBV29-1
d_call: TRBD2
cdr3_nt: TGCAGCGTTATGACTAGCCTACCCCCCCAAAACTACGAGCAGTACTTC
cdr3_aa: CSVMTSLPPQNYEQYF

j_call: TRBJ2-7
clone_size: NA
cdr3_length: 14
v_call: TRBV16
d_call: TRBD1
cdr3_nt: TGTGCCAGCAGCCAATCGGCTCAGGGGGCTGAGCAGTACTTC
cdr3_aa: CASSQSAQGAEQYF

j_call: TRBJ2-7
clone_size: NA
cdr3_length: 14
v_call: TRBV10-3
d_call: TRBD2
cdr3_nt: TGTGCCATCAGTGGGACTAGCGGCCCGTACGAGCAGTACTTC
cdr3_aa: CAISGTSGPYEQYF

j_call: TRBJ2-7
clone_size: NA
cdr3_length: 14
v_call: TRBV10-2
d_call: TRBD1
cdr3_nt: TGCGCCAGCAGTGAGCGGGGACAGGCCTACGAGCAGTACTTC
cdr3_aa: CASSERGQAYEQYF

j_call: TRBJ2-1
clone_size: once
cdr3_length: 20
v_call: TRBV3-1/TRBV3-2
d_call: NA
cdr3_nt: TGTGCCAGCAGCCAAGAAGGCGGGCTAGCCCGAGGGAGCTCCTACAATGAGCAGTTCTTC
cdr3_aa: CASSQEGGLARGSSYNEQFF

j_call: TRBJ1-2
clone_size: NA
cdr3_length: 13
v_call: TRBV7-2
d_call: NA
cdr3_nt: TGTGCCAGCCACAGGAATAGTAACTATGGCTACACCTTC
cdr3_aa: CASHRNSNYGYTF

j_call: TRBJ2-1
clone_size: NA
cdr3_length: 13
v_call: TRBV7-2
d_call: NA
cdr3_nt: TGTGCCAGCAGCTTAGCTACTCGCAATGAGCAGTTCTTC
cdr3_aa: CASSLATRNEQFF

j_call: TRBJ2-2
clone_size: NA
cdr3_length: 13
v_call: TRBV29-1
d_call: TRBD1
cdr3_nt: TGCAGCGTTGCCAGGGGGTACACCGGGGAGCTGTTTTTT
cdr3_aa: CSVARGYTGELFF

j_call: TRBJ2-3
clone_size: NA
cdr3_length: 14
v_call: TRBV19
d_call: NA
cdr3_nt: TGTGCCAGTAGTATGGCGGGATCCACAGATACGCAGTATTTT
cdr3_aa: CASSMAGSTDTQYF

j_call: TRBJ1-2
clone_size: NA
cdr3_length: 16
v_call: TRBV30
d_call: TRBD1
cdr3_nt: TGTGCCTGGAGAGGGACAGGGGTCGGGGAGAACTATGGCTACACCTTC
cdr3_aa: CAWRGTGVGENYGYTF

j_call: TRBJ2-7
clone_size: NA
cdr3_length: 14
v_call: TRBV18
d_call: NA
cdr3_nt: TGTGCCAGCTCACTAGCCTTAAGCTCCTACGAGCAGTACTTC
cdr3_aa: CASSLALSSYEQYF

j_call: TRBJ1-6
clone_size: few
cdr3_length: 16
v_call: TRBV7-9
d_call: NA
cdr3_nt: TGTGCCAGCAGCCCAGAGGGTACAGTAATAGGTTCACCCCTCCACTTT
cdr3_aa: CASSPEGTVIGSPLHF

j_call: TRBJ2-3
clone_size: NA
cdr3_length: 14
v_call: TRBV9
d_call: NA
cdr3_nt: TGTGCCAGCAGCGTAGTGGTAGCGACAGATACGCAGTATTTT
cdr3_aa: CASSVVVATDTQYF

j_call: TRBJ1-5
clone_size: NA
cdr3_length: 15
v_call: TRBV6-1
d_call: NA
cdr3_nt: TGTGCCAGCACCCTCCGGACATCCAGCAATCAGCCCCAGCATTTT
cdr3_aa: CASTLRTSSNQPQHF

j_call: TRBJ2-7
clone_size: NA
cdr3_length: 13
v_call: TRBV3-1/TRBV3-2
d_call: TRBD2
cdr3_nt: TGTGCCAGCAGCCCGGGACTAGTCTACGAGCAGTACTTC
cdr3_aa: CASSPGLVYEQYF

j_call: TRBJ2-7
clone_size: NA
cdr3_length: 11
v_call: TRBV29-1
d_call: TRBD1
cdr3_nt: TGCAGCGTACAGGGGTCCTACGAGCAGTACTTC
cdr3_aa: CSVQGSYEQYF

j_call: TRBJ1-6
clone_size: NA
cdr3_length: 13
v_call: TRBV12-3/TRBV12-4
d_call: NA
cdr3_nt: TGTGCCAGCAGTCGGAAGGGGGTCTCTTCGCTCCACTTT
cdr3_aa: CASSRKGVSSLHF

j_call: TRBJ2-5
clone_size: once
cdr3_length: 14
v_call: TRBV18
d_call: NA
cdr3_nt: TGTGCCAGCTCACCTTGGGCGGGCGGGGAGACCCAGTACTTC
cdr3_aa: CASSPWAGGETQYF

j_call: TRBJ2-7
clone_size: NA
cdr3_length: 13
v_call: TRBV5-1
d_call: NA
cdr3_nt: TGCGCCAGCGAGGCCCCGGGCGGGCTCGAGCAGTACTTC
cdr3_aa: CASEAPGGLEQYF

j_call: TRBJ2-1
clone_size: NA
cdr3_length: 15
v_call: TRBV19
d_call: TRBD2
cdr3_nt: TGTGCCAGTAGTATGATAGCGGGAGGCTACAATGAGCAGTTCTTC
cdr3_aa: CASSMIAGGYNEQFF

j_call: TRBJ2-2
clone_size: NA
cdr3_length: 12
v_call: TRBV19
d_call: NA
cdr3_nt: TGTGCTAGTCGAGGGGGTCACGGGGAGCTGTTTTTT
cdr3_aa: CASRGGHGELFF

j_call: TRBJ2-1
clone_size: NA
cdr3_length: 12
v_call: TRBV29-1
d_call: NA
cdr3_nt: TGCAGCGTTGAAGCAGGGGACGTTGAGCAGTTCTTC
cdr3_aa: CSVEAGDVEQFF

j_call: TRBJ2-7
clone_size: NA
cdr3_length: 13
v_call: TRBV2
d_call: TRBD1
cdr3_nt: TGTGCCAGCAGTTCTGGACAGGGCTACGAGCAGTACTTC
cdr3_aa: CASSSGQGYEQYF

j_call: TRBJ1-2
clone_size: NA
cdr3_length: 13
v_call: TRBV12-3/TRBV12-4
d_call: TRBD1
cdr3_nt: TGTGCCAGCAGTGGACAGGGCGACTATGGCTACACCTTC
cdr3_aa: CASSGQGDYGYTF

j_call: TRBJ2-1
clone_size: NA
cdr3_length: 14
v_call: TRBV9
d_call: NA
cdr3_nt: TGTGCCAGCAGCGTAGCAAACGGGTACAATGAGCAGTTCTTC
cdr3_aa: CASSVANGYNEQFF

j_call: TRBJ2-7
clone_size: NA
cdr3_length: 14
v_call: TRBV6-5
d_call: TRBD2
cdr3_nt: TGTGCCAGCAGGCCTAGCGGGAGAAACTACGAGCAGTACTTC
cdr3_aa: CASRPSGRNYEQYF

j_call: TRBJ2-5
clone_size: NA
cdr3_length: 12
v_call: TRBV29-1
d_call: NA
cdr3_nt: TGCAGCGTTGCGGAAGGAGGGGAGACCCAGTACTTC
cdr3_aa: CSVAEGGETQYF

j_call: TRBJ1-4
clone_size: NA
cdr3_length: 14
v_call: TRBV3-1/TRBV3-2
d_call: NA
cdr3_nt: TGTGCCAGCAGCCAAAGGACAAGTAATGAAAAACTGTTTTTT
cdr3_aa: CASSQRTSNEKLFF